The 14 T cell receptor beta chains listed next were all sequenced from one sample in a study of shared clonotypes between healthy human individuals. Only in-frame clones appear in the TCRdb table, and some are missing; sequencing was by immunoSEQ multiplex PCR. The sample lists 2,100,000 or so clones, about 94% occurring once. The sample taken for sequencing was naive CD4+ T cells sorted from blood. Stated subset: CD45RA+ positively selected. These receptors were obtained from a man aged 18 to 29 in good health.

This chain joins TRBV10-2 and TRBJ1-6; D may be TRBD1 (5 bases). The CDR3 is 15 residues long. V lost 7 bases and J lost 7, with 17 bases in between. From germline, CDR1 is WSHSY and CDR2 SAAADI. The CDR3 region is CASTLIGATNSPLHF. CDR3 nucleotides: TGCGCCAGCACCTTAATAGGGGCTACCAATTCACCCCTCCACTTT.

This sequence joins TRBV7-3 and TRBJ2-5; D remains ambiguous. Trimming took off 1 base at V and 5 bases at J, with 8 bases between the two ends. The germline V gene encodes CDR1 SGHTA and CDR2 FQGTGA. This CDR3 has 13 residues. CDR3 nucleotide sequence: TGTGCCAGCAGCTTAATGGTGGGGGAGACCCAGTACTTC. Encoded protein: CASSLMVGETQYF. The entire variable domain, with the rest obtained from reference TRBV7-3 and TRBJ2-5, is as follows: GAGVSQTPSNKVTEKGKYVELRCDPISGHTALYWYRQSLGQGPEFLIYFQGTGAADDSGLPNDRFFAVRPEGSVSTLKIQRTERGDSAVYLCASSLMVGETQYFGPGTRLLVL.

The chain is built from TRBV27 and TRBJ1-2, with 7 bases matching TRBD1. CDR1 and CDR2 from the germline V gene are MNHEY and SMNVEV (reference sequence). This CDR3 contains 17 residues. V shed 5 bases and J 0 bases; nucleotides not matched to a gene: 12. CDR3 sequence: CASSKRDRLFTNYGYTF. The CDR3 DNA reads TGTGCCAGCAGTAAGAGGGACAGACTATTCACTAACTATGGCTACACCTTC.

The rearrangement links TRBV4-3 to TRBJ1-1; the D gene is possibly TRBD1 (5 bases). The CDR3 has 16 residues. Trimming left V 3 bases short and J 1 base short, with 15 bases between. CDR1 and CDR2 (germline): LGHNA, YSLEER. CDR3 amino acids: CASSQAIGGTNTEAFF. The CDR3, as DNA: TGCGCCAGCAGCCAGGCGATCGGGGGGACGAACACTGAAGCTTTCTTT.

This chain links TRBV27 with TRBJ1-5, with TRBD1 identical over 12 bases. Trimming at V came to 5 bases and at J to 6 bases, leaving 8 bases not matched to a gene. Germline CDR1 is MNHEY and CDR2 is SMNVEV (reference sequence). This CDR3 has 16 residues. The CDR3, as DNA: TGTGCCAGCAGTCCGGGGACAGGGGGCGCGGGTCAGCCCCAGCATTTT. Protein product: CASSPGTGGAGQPQHF.

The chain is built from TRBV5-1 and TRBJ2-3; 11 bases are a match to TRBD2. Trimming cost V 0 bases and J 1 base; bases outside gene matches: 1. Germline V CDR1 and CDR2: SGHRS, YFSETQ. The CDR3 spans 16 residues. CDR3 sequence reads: CASSLDSGGGTDTQYF. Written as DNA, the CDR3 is TGCGCCAGCAGCTTGGATAGCGGGGGGGGCACAGATACGCAGTATTTT.

DNA of the CDR3: TGCGCCAGCAGCCAAGATCTAATGGGACATGAGCAGTACTTC. It yields the protein CASSQDLMGHEQYF. The gene calls are TRBV4-1 and TRBJ2-7, with D maybe TRBD1 (6 bases). This CDR3 has 14 residues. Germline CDR1 reads MGHRA; CDR2 reads YSYEKL. Deletions cut 0 bases from V and 7 bases from J, with 13 bases between.

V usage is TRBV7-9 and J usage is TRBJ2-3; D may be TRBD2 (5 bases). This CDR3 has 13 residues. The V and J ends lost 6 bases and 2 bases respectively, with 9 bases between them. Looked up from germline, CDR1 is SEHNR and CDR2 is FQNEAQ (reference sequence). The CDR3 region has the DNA TGTGCCAGCAGGGTGGGAGACACAGATACGCAGTATTTT. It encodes CASRVGDTDTQYF.

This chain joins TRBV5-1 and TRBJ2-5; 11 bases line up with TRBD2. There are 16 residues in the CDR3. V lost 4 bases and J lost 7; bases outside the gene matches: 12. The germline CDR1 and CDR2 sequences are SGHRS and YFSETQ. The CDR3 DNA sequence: TGCGCCAGCAGCCCATCTAGCGGGGGGCCCAGTGTGACCCAGTACTTC. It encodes CASSPSSGGPSVTQYF.

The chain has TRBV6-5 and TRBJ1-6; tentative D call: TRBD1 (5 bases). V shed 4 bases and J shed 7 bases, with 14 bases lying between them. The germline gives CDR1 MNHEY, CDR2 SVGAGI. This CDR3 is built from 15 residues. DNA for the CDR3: TGTGCCAGCAGTTCCCTCGGGACGGAAAATTCACCCCTCCACTTT. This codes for CASSSLGTENSPLHF.

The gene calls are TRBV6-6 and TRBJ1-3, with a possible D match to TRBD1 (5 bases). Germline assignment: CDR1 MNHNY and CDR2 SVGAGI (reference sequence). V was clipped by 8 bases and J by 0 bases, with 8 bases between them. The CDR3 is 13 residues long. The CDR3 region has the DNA TGTGCCAGCCAACAGGTCTCTGGAAACACCATATATTTT. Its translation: CASQQVSGNTIYF.

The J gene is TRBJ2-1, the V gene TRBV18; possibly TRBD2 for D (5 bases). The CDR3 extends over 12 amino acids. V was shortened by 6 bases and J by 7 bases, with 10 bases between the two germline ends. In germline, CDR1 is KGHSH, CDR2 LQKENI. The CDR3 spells CASSGSGNEQFF. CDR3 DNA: TGTGCCAGCTCGGGGTCGGGGAATGAGCAGTTCTTC. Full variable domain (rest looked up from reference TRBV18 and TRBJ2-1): NAGVMQNPRHLVRRRGQEARLRCSPMKGHSHVYWYRQLPEEGLKFMVYLQKENIIDESGMPKERFSAEFPKEGPSILRIQQVVRGDSAAYFCASSGSGNEQFFGPGTRLTVL.

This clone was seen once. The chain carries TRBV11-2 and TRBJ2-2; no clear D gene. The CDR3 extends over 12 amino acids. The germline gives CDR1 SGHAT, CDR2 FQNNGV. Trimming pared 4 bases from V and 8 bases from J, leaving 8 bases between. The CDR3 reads CASSWRWGELFF. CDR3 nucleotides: TGTGCCAGCAGCTGGAGATGGGGGGAGCTGTTTTTT.

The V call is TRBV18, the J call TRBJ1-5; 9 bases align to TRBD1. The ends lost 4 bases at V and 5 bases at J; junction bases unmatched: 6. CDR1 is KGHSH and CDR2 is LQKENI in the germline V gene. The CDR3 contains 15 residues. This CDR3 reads CASSQQGASDQPQHF. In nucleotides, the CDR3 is TGTGCCAGCTCACAACAGGGGGCTAGTGATCAGCCCCAGCATTTT.